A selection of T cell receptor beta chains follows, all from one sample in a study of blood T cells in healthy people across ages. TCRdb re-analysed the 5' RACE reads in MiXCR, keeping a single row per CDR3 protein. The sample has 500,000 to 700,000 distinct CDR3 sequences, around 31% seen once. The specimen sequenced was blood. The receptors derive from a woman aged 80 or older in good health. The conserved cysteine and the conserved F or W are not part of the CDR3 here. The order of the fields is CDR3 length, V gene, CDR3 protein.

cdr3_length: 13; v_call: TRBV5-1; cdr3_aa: ASSSRDKGVYEQF
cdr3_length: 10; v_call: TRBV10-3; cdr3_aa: AISESRGGYT
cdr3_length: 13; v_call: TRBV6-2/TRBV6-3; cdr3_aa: ASSWGQGYGDTQY
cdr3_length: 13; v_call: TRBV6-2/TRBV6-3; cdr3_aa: ASSYYTGGSGELF
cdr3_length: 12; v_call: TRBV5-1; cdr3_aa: ASSTNRDTTEAF
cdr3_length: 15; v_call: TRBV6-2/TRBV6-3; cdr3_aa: ASSYSREVHSNQPQH
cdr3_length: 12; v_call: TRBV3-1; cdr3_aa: ASSQEGGLGPQH
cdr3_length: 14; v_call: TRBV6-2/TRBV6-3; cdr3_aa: ASSYVTLRVNTEAF
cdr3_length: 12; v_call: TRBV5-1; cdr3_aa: ASSPDQGAYEQY
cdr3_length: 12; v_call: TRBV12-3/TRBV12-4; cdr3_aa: ASSLGGASEKLF